Listed here are 13 T cell receptor beta chains from one sample, sequenced in a study of blood T cell repertoires in COVID-19. The protocol was immunoSEQ multiplex PCR, while the TCRdb copy is restricted to in-frame clones and leaves out a portion. The sample includes around 220,000 clones, about four fifths of them seen just once. Material for sequencing was PBMCs or T cells enriched from blood (not recorded which). The receptors here all came from a woman between 35 and 50 years old who had recovered from COVID-19.

The chain couples TRBV28 to TRBJ2-2; no clear D gene. Trimming removed 3 bases from V and 5 bases from J, with 13 bases in between. Germline-derived CDR1 and CDR2 are MDHEN and SYDVKM. The CDR3 length is 15 residues. The CDR3 bases are TGTGCCAGCAGTTTCCCTGGAAGAGGTACCGGGGAGCTGTTTTTT. Protein product: CASSFPGRGTGELFF.

As concerns this clone: Compared with germline, one end of the junction differs, possibly owing to a read error. This sequence joins TRBV3-1 (or the pseudogene TRBV3-2) and TRBJ1-1; 9 nucleotides align to TRBD1. This CDR3 region has 14 residues. In germline, CDR1 is LGHDT, CDR2 YNNKEL (reference sequence). CDR3 nucleotides: TGTGCCAGCACCCAATCAACAGGGGGCAATGAAGCTTTCTTT. Translated, it gives CASTQSTGGNEAFF.

The CDR3 loop reads CASSQALTTTYNEQFF. CDR3 nucleotides: TGCGCCAGCAGCCAAGCCCTGACTACAACCTACAATGAGCAGTTCTTC. The J gene is TRBJ2-1, the V gene TRBV4-1; D may be TRBD2 (5 bases). Trimming left V 1 base short and J 2 bases short, with 12 bases between. This CDR3 region has 16 residues. Germline V lookup: CDR1 MGHRA, CDR2 YSYEKL.

The chain uses TRBV7-2 and TRBJ2-1, with a weak D call TRBD2 (6 bases). The V end was cut by 4 bases, the J end by 9 bases, with 10 bases between. The CDR3 totals 12 residues. The germline gives CDR1 SGHTA, CDR2 FQGNSA. The CDR3 bases are TGTGCCAGCAGCTCCCTAGCGTTTGAGCAGTTCTTC. This translates into CASSSLAFEQFF.

The V gene is TRBV28, the J gene TRBJ1-2; D is uncertain. The V gene lost 5 bases and the J gene lost 7 bases, with 11 bases spanning the gap. Germline V gene sequence: CDR1 MDHEN, CDR2 SYDVKM. The CDR3 sequence is 12 residues long. The CDR3 sequence is CASSTTGVGYTF. In DNA form, the CDR3 reads TGTGCCAGCAGTACGACCGGGGTTGGCTACACCTTC.

V usage is TRBV6-5 and J usage is TRBJ1-1; TRBD1 matches at 11 bases. J lost 6 bases, V lost 0 bases, and 6 bases had no gene match. The CDR3 totals 16 residues. The V gene's germline CDR1 is MNHEY and CDR2 SVGAGI. The CDR3 loop reads CASSYSVGTGGPEAFF. In DNA, the CDR3 is TGTGCCAGCAGTTACTCGGTAGGGACAGGGGGGCCTGAAGCTTTCTTT.

A few counts support this clone. DNA for the CDR3: TGTGCCAGCAGCCCAACGATAGCGGGGAACACCGGGGAGCTGTTTTTT. Translating gives CASSPTIAGNTGELFF. The J gene is TRBJ2-2, the V gene TRBV9; 7 bases are a match to TRBD2. The CDR3 is 16 residues long. V trimming: 4 bases; J trimming: 1 base; junction bases outside the gene matches: 7. CDR1 and CDR2 (germline): SGDLS, YYNGEE.

The chain employs TRBV11-2 and TRBJ2-2; no firm D call. The CDR3 is made up of 16 amino acids. Germline values: CDR1 SGHAT, CDR2 FQNNGV. The V gene lost 4 bases and the J gene lost 7 bases, with 19 bases spanning the gap. The CDR3 DNA reads as TGTGCCAGCAGCTCCCCACAACTTTCGGGTGGCGGGGAGCTGTTTTTT. Its protein is CASSSPQLSGGGELFF.

V is TRBV10-3 and J is TRBJ1-1; D is possibly TRBD1 (6 bases). The V gene lost 0 bases and the J gene lost 1 base, with 12 bases spanning the gap. Germline V gives CDR1 ENHRY, CDR2 SYGVKD. This CDR3 comprises 16 residues. DNA of the CDR3: TGTGCCATCAGTGAGTCTAGGCGAGGGGGGAACACTGAAGCTTTCTTT. This codes for CAISESRRGGNTEAFF.

The V gene is TRBV2, the J gene TRBJ2-3; possibly TRBD1 for D (6 bases). Trimming shortened V by 1 base and J by 1 base, and 6 bases separated the two germline ends. The CDR3 spans 14 residues. Germline V CDR1 and CDR2: SNHLY, FYNNEI. The DNA of the CDR3 is TGTGCCAGCAGTGAAGACAGGGGCACAGATACGCAGTATTTT. Encoded protein: CASSEDRGTDTQYF.

The chain employs TRBV7-2 and TRBJ2-7, with D tentatively TRBD2 (5 bases). The CDR3 sequence is 13 residues long. The V gene's germline CDR1 is SGHTA and CDR2 FQGNSA. Trimming shortened V by 5 bases and J by 4 bases, and 12 bases separated the two germline ends. The chain's CDR3 is CASSPTGYYEQYV. Here the CDR3 DNA reads TGTGCCAGCAGCCCCACGGGGTATTACGAGCAGTACGTC.

The CDR3 loop reads CASSLGQNLNTEAFF. The CDR3 nucleotides are TGTGCCAGCAGTTTGGGGCAGAATTTGAACACTGAAGCTTTCTTT. This chain uses TRBV28 with TRBJ1-1; D perhaps matches TRBD1 (5 bases). The V gene lost 3 bases and the J gene lost 0 bases, with 11 bases spanning the gap. Germline V gene sequence: CDR1 MDHEN, CDR2 SYDVKM. The CDR3 length is 15 residues.

This clone was seen a handful of times. This chain links TRBV27 with TRBJ2-1; the match to TRBD2 covers 8 bases. CDR3 length: 17 amino acids. Germline V gene data show CDR1 as MNHEY and CDR2 as SMNVEV (reference sequence). The trim removed 4 bases at V and 0 bases at J, leaving 8 bases unmatched. As DNA, the CDR3 is TGTGCCAGCAGTTCAGAACTAGCGGCGAGCTCCTACAATGAGCAGTTCTTC. Its protein is CASSSELAASSYNEQFF.